A single sample is the source of the 21 T cell receptor beta chains below, sequenced in a study of blood T cell repertoires in COVID-19. The assay was immunoSEQ multiplex PCR, and TCRdb's table has in-frame clones only and misses some. The sample lists fewer than 200,000 clones, 65% to 85% occurring once. Material: PBMCs or T cells enriched from blood (not recorded which). These receptor sequences come from a woman aged 25 to 39 who had been exposed to COVID-19.

The chain employs TRBV6-5 and TRBJ1-1; no reliable D call. This CDR3 has 13 amino acids. The germline gives CDR1 MNHEY, CDR2 SVGAGI. Between the trimmed V and J ends, which lost 2 bases and 4 bases, there was a span of 8 bases. CDR3 sequence reads: CASSYPGGTEAFF. The CDR3 DNA sequence: TGTGCCAGCAGTTACCCGGGTGGCACTGAAGCTTTCTTT.

The CDR3 is CASTLAGGLTGELFF. The CDR3 DNA reads as TGTGCCAGTACTCTAGCGGGGGGCCTCACCGGGGAGCTGTTTTTT. This chain connects TRBV19 to TRBJ2-2; 11 nucleotides align to TRBD2. Germline values: CDR1 LNHDA, CDR2 SQIVND (reference sequence). J was trimmed by 4 bases and V by 7 bases; bases with no gene match: 5. CDR3 length equals 15 residues.

The chain is built from TRBV7-2 and TRBJ2-3; tentatively, D is TRBD1 (6 bases). The germline V gene has CDR1 SGHTA and CDR2 FQGNSA. V was trimmed by 2 bases and J by 4 bases, leaving 13 bases between them. This CDR3 spans 15 amino acids. CDR3 loop: CASSLMPGGPDTQYF. CDR3 in DNA: TGTGCCAGCAGCTTAATGCCTGGGGGCCCAGATACGCAGTATTTT.

The chain couples TRBV23-1 to TRBJ2-7; a weak D match, TRBD1 (5 bases). TRBV23-1 is annotated as an ORF whose role is uncertain. The CDR3 runs to 15 residues. V dropped 0 bases and J dropped 2 bases, with 11 bases sitting between them. The CDR3 reads CASSQSNIGAYEQYF. DNA for the CDR3: TGCGCCAGCAGTCAATCGAATATAGGGGCCTACGAGCAGTACTTC.

This chain links TRBV10-1 with TRBJ2-3; D remains unclear. Deletions cut 0 bases from V and 0 bases from J, with 7 bases between. Germline loops: CDR1 WNHNN, CDR2 SYGVQD (reference sequence). There are 15 residues in the CDR3. CDR3 protein: CASSESVTSTDTQYF. The CDR3 coding sequence is TGCGCCAGCAGTGAGTCGGTAACTAGCACAGATACGCAGTATTTT.

This clone has only one observation. This chain uses TRBV28 with TRBJ1-5; D is possibly TRBD1 (5 bases). The CDR3 extends over 12 amino acids. Germline CDR1 MDHEN, CDR2 SYDVKM. V lost 6 bases and J lost 9, with 12 bases in between. Here the CDR3 reads CASSGQIGPQHF. CDR3 nucleotide sequence: TGTGCCAGCAGCGGACAAATTGGGCCCCAGCATTTT.

Only a few counts were recorded for this clone. The chain links TRBV20-1 to TRBJ1-5; the match to TRBD1 covers 7 bases. The CDR3 length is 16 residues. The V gene's germline CDR1 is DFQATT and CDR2 SNEGSKA (reference sequence). The trim removed 3 bases at V and 3 bases at J, leaving 11 bases unmatched. The CDR3 sequence: CSASTGGQAYNQPQHF. The CDR3 nucleotides are TGCAGTGCTAGTACGGGCGGACAGGCCTACAATCAGCCCCAGCATTTT.

The genes are TRBV9 and TRBJ2-1, with D possibly being TRBD1 (5 bases). The CDR3 spans 14 residues. Germline assignment: CDR1 SGDLS and CDR2 YYNGEE. Trimming shortened V by 5 bases and J by 6 bases, and 15 bases separated the two germline ends. CDR3 region: CASSPLGLVNEQFF. The CDR3 bases are TGTGCCAGCAGTCCCTTGGGGCTCGTCAATGAGCAGTTCTTC.

The gene calls are TRBV5-1 and TRBJ2-3; 7 bases align to TRBD2. V lost 2 bases to trimming and J lost 6 bases; unmatched junction nucleotides: 0. Per the germline V gene, CDR1 is SGHRS and CDR2 is YFSETQ. CDR3 size: 12 residues. The CDR3 nucleotides are TGCGCCAGCAGCTTCGGGGGGGATACGCAGTATTTT. Amino acid sequence: CASSFGGDTQYF.

J is TRBJ1-4 and V is TRBV6-5; D gene uncertain. CDR1 is MNHEY, CDR2 SVGAGI, per germline. This CDR3 has 13 residues. Trimming removed 0 bases at V and 6 bases at J, with 5 bases between. CDR3 protein: CASSYSRDEKLFF. Here the CDR3 DNA reads TGTGCCAGCAGTTACTCGAGAGATGAAAAACTGTTTTTT.

The chain carries TRBV6-4 and TRBJ1-2; 10 bases fit TRBD1. This CDR3 has 13 residues. With V trimmed by 4 bases and J by 8 bases, 4 bases remained unmatched. Looked up from germline, CDR1 is MRHNA and CDR2 is SNTAGT. The CDR3 DNA reads TGTGCCAGCAGTGTCGACAGGGGGCAAGGCTACACCTTC. It specifies CASSVDRGQGYTF.

The chain links TRBV4-3 to TRBJ2-3, with 11 bases aligning to TRBD2. CDR1 and CDR2 (germline): LGHNA, YSLEER. V dropped 0 bases and J dropped 4; count of bases not matched to a gene: 6. This CDR3 contains 17 residues. The CDR3 here is CASSQEVAGGQSDTQYF. In nucleotides, the CDR3 is TGCGCCAGCAGCCAAGAGGTAGCGGGGGGGCAATCAGATACGCAGTATTTT.

J is TRBJ2-1 and V is TRBV5-8; TRBD1 might be the D (6 bases). The CDR3 is made up of 14 amino acids. Trimming shortened V by 6 bases and J by 5 bases, and 15 bases separated the two germline ends. CDR1 and CDR2 (germline): SGHTS, YDEGEE. In nucleotides, the CDR3 is TGTGCCAGCACACCCCTGGCAGGGGACAATGAGCAGTTCTTC. Protein: CASTPLAGDNEQFF.

This chain connects TRBV27 to TRBJ1-4, with 7 bases fitting TRBD1. After removal of 3 bases from V and 10 bases from J, the junction contained 5 bases not matched to a gene. Germline V gene sequence: CDR1 MNHEY, CDR2 SMNVEV (reference sequence). CDR3 length equals 13 residues. CDR3 protein: CASSFGGGGKLFF. The CDR3 coding sequence is TGTGCCAGCAGTTTCGGAGGGGGCGGAAAACTGTTTTTT.

This chain links TRBV9 with TRBJ1-1; D uncertain. The V gene lost 1 base and the J gene lost 3 bases, with 7 bases spanning the gap. This CDR3 spans 13 amino acids. Germline-derived CDR1 and CDR2 are SGDLS and YYNGEE. The CDR3 nucleotides read TGTGCCAGCAGCGTATCTTCGGACACTGAAGCTTTCTTT. Translation: CASSVSSDTEAFF.

V gene TRBV2 combines with J gene TRBJ2-3, with 10 bases that match TRBD1. This CDR3 is built from 20 residues. J gave up 1 base and V 8 bases, and 21 bases lay outside the gene matches. CDR1 and CDR2 from the germline V gene are SNHLY and FYNNEI. CDR3 in DNA: TGTGCCAGCCAGGGTCCTAGGACAGGGGGTTTAAGGGGAGGCACAGATACGCAGTATTTT. Protein product: CASQGPRTGGLRGGTDTQYF. Combining the CDR3 with reference TRBV2 and TRBJ2-3 gives the whole variable domain EPEVTQTPSHQVTQMGQEVILRCVPISNHLYFYWYRQILGQKVEFLVSFYNNEISEKSEIFDDQFSVERPDGSNFTLKIRSTKLEDSAMYFCASQGPRTGGLRGGTDTQYFGPGTRLTVL.

This chain uses TRBV7-2 with TRBJ1-2, with D possibly TRBD1 on 5 matching bases. The germline V gene has CDR1 SGHTA and CDR2 FQGNSA. The CDR3 runs to 15 residues. Trimming took 5 bases from V and 6 from J, leaving 19 bases between them. This CDR3 reads CASSPQGLASNGYTF. The CDR3 DNA sequence: TGTGCCAGCAGCCCCCAGGGTCTGGCCTCCAATGGCTACACCTTC.

This clone was observed a single time. V and J are TRBV6-2 or TRBV6-3 and TRBJ1-1; 7 nucleotides agree with TRBD1. CDR1 and CDR2 (germline): MNHEY, SVGEGT. Germline trimming cut 4 bases from V and 0 bases from J; bases unmatched to any gene: 5. The CDR3 runs to 15 residues. CDR3 coding DNA: TGTGCCAGCAGTTCCCAACAGGGGATGAACACTGAAGCTTTCTTT. Protein sequence: CASSSQQGMNTEAFF.

The genes are TRBV7-9 and TRBJ2-3; TRBD1 might be the D (6 bases). Germline CDR1 SEHNR, CDR2 FQNEAQ (reference sequence). CDR3 length: 14 residues. V lost 2 bases and J lost 1, with 7 bases in between. The CDR3 bases are TGTGCCAGCAGCTTATACAGGGGCACAGATACGCAGTATTTT. Protein product: CASSLYRGTDTQYF.

This clone was found once. The genes are TRBV7-2 and TRBJ2-3, with D uncertain. CDR1 and CDR2 (germline): SGHTA, FQGNSA. Trimming pared 2 bases from V and 3 bases from J, leaving 9 bases between. There are 14 residues in the CDR3. The CDR3 sequence is CASSLTVRTDTQYF. The CDR3 region has the DNA TGTGCCAGCAGCTTAACAGTGCGTACAGATACGCAGTATTTT.

This chain uses TRBV5-4 with TRBJ1-1, with a tentative D call TRBD1 (5 bases). Germline V gives CDR1 SGHNT, CDR2 YYREEE (reference sequence). CDR3 length: 14 residues. Trimming took 1 base from V and 3 from J, leaving 10 bases between them. The CDR3 nucleotides are TGTGCCAGCAGCTTGTCTGGGGGGTACACTGAAGCTTTCTTT. Translating gives CASSLSGGYTEAFF.